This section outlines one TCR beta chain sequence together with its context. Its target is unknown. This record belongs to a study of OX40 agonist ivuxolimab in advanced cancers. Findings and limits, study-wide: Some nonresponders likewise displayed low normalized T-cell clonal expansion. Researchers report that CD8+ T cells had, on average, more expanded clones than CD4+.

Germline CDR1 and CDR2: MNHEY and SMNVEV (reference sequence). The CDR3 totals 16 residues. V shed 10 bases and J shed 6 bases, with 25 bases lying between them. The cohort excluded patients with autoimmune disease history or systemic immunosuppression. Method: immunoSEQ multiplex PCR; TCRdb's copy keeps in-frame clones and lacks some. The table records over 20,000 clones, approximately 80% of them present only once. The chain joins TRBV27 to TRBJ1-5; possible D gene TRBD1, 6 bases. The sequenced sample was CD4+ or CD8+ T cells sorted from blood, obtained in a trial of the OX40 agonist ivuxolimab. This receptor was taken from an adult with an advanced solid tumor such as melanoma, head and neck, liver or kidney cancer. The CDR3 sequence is CATSPMAGGTSQPQHF. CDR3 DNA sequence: TGTGCCACCTCGCCCATGGCTGGGGGCACCAGTCAGCCCCAGCATTTT.